This T cell receptor (beta chain) was sequenced in a study of cytomegalovirus exposure and HLA in healthy donors. A multiplex PCR was run with 60 Vbeta primers and 13 Jbeta primers. The assay was immunoSEQ multiplex PCR, and TCRdb's table has in-frame clones only and misses some. The data show approximately 130,000 clones, around 82% seen once. This clone has more than one count but fewer than ten. Sequenced sample: PBMCs. The clonotype originates from a man aged 50 to 60 in good health and CMV-seronegative.

CDR3 loop: CASSEAQTGFYEQYF. CDR3 coding DNA: TGTGCCAGCAGTGAAGCCCAGACAGGGTTCTACGAGCAGTACTTC. V usage is TRBV6-1 and J usage is TRBJ2-7; 7 bases agree with TRBD1. The germline gives CDR1 MNHNS, CDR2 SASEGT. With V trimmed by 0 bases and J by 3 bases, 5 bases remained unmatched. The CDR3 has 15 residues.